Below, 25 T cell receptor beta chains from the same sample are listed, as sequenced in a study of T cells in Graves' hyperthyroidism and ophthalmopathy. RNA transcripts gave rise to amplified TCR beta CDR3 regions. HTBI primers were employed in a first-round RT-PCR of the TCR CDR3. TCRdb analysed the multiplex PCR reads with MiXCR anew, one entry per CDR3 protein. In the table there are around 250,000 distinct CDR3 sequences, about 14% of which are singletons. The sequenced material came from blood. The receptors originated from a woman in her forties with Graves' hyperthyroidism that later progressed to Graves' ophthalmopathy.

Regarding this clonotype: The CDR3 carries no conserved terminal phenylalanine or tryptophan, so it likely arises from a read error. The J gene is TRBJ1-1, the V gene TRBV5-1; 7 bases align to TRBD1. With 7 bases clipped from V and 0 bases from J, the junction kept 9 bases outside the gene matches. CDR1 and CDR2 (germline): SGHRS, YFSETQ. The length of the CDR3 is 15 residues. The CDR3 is CASGPGTVMNTEAFI. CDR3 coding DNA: TGCGCCAGCGGGCCCGGGACAGTCATGAACACTGAAGCTTTCATT.

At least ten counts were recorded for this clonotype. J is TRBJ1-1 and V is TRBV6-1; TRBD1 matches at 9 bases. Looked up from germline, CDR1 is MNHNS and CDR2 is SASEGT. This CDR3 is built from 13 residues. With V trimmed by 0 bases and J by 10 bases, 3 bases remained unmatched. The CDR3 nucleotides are TGTGCCAGCAGTGAAGCAGGGGACAGGGCAGCTTTCTTT. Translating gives CASSEAGDRAAFF.

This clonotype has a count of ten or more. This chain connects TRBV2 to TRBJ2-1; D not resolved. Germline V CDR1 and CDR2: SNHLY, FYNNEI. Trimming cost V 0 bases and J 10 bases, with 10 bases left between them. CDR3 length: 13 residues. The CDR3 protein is CASSEALVTEQFF. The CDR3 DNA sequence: TGTGCCAGCAGTGAAGCGCTGGTGACAGAGCAGTTCTTC.

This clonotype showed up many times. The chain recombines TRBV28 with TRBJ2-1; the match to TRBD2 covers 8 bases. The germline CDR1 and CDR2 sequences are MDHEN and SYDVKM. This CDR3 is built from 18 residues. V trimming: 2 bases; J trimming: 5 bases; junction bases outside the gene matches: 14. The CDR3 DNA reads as TGTGCCAGCAGTTTAAATATAGCGGGGAGGGGTAGGGACAATGAGCAGTTCTTC. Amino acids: CASSLNIAGRGRDNEQFF. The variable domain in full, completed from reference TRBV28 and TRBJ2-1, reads DVKVTQSSRYLVKRTGEKVFLECVQDMDHENMFWYRQDPGLGLRLIYFSYDVKMKEKGDIPEGYSVSREKKERFSLILESASTNQTSMYLCASSLNIAGRGRDNEQFFGPGTRLTVL.

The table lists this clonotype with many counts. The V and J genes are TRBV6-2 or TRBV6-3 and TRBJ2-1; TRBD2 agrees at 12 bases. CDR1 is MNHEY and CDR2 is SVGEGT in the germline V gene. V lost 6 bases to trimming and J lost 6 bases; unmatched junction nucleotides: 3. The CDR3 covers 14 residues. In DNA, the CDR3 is TGTGCCAGCAGGACTAGCGGGAGTTTCAATGAGCAGTTCTTC. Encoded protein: CASRTSGSFNEQFF.

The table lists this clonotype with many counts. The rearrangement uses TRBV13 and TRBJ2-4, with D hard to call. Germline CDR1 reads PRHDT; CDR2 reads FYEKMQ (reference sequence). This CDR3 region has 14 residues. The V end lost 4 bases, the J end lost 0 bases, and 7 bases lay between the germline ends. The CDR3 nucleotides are TGTGCCAGCAGCTCTGGTCTAGCCAAAAACATTCAGTACTTC. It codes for CASSSGLAKNIQYF.

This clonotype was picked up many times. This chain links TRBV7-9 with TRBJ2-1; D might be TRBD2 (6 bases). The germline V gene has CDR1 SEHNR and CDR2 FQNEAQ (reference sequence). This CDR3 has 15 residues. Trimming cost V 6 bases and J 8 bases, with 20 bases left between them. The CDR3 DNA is TGTGCCAGCAGGTCGAAAGGTGGCGGAGGGGATGAGCAGTTCTTC. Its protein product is CASRSKGGGGDEQFF.

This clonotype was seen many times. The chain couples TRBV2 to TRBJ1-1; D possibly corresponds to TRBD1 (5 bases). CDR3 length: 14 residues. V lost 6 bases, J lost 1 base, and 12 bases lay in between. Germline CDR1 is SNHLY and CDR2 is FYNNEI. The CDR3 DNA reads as TGTGCCAGCAGCCGCAGGGCCTCGAACACTGAAGCTTTCTTT. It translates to CASSRRASNTEAFF.

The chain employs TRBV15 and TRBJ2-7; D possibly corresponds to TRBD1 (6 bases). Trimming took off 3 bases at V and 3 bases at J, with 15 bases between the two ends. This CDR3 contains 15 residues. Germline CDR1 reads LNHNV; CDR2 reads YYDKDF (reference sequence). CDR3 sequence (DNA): TGTGCCACCAGCAGGCCCGTGGGGGCAGGCTACGAGCAGTACTTC. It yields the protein CATSRPVGAGYEQYF.

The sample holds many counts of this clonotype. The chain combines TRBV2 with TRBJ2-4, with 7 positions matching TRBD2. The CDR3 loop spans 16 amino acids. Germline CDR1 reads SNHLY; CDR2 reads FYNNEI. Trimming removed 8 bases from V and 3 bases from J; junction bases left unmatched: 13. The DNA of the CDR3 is TGTGCCAGCGAAAGGGGCGGGAGAGACGACAAAAACATTCAGTACTTC. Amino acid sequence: CASERGGRDDKNIQYF.

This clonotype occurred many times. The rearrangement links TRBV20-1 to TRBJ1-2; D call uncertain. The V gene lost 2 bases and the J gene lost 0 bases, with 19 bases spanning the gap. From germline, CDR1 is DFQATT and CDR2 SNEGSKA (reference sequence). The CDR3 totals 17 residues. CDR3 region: CSARRDAGPLANYGYTF. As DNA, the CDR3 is TGCAGTGCTAGAAGAGATGCAGGACCTTTAGCTAACTATGGCTACACCTTC.

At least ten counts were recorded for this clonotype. Here the CDR3 DNA reads TGTGCCAGCAGAACTAGTCCCCTCTTAGGGCAGTTCTTC. It encodes CASRTSPLLGQFF. The chain joins TRBV6-1 to TRBJ2-1; a possible D gene is TRBD2 (5 bases). The CDR3 length is 13 residues. CDR1 is MNHNS, CDR2 SASEGT, per germline. Trimming pared 6 bases from V and 12 bases from J, leaving 18 bases between.

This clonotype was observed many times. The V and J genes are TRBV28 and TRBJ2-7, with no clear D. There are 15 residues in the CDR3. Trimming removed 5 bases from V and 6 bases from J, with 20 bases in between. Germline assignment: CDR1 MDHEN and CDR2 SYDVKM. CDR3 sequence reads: CASSPHGPPPAEQYF. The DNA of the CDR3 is TGTGCCAGCAGTCCTCACGGTCCCCCGCCAGCCGAGCAGTACTTC.

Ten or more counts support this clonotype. The CDR3: CAWSAVRNEQYF. The DNA of the CDR3 is TGTGCCTGGAGTGCCGTGAGGAACGAGCAGTACTTC. The genes are TRBV30 and TRBJ2-7; D gene ambiguous. There are 12 residues in the CDR3. Germline lookup yields CDR1 GTSNPN and CDR2 SVGIG (reference sequence). V gave up 1 base and J gave up 5 bases, with 9 bases separating them.

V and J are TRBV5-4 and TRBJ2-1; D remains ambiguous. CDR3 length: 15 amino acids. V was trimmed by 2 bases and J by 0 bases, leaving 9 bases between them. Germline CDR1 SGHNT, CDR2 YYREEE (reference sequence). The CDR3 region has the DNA TGTGCCAGCAGCTTCGAAATGAGCTCCTACAATGAGCAGTTCTTC. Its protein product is CASSFEMSSYNEQFF.

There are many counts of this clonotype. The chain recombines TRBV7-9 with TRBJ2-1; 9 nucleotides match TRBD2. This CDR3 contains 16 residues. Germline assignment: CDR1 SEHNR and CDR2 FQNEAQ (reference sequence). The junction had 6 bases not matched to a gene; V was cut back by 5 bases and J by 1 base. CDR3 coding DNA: TGTGCCAGCAGCACGACTAGCGGAAGTTCCTACAATGAGCAGTTCTTC. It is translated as CASSTTSGSSYNEQFF.

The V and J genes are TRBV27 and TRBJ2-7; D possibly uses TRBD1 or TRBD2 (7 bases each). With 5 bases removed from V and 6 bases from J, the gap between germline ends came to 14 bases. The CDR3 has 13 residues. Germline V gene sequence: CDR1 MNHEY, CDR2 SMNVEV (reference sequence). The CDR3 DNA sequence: TGTGCCAGCAGTCAGCGGGACAGAACCGAGCAGTACTTC. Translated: CASSQRDRTEQYF.

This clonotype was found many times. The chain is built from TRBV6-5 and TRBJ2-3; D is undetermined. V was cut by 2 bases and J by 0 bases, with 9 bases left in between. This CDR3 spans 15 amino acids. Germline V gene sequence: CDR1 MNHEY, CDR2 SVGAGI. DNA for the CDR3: TGTGCCAGCAGTTACATGTCCCCGAGCACAGATACGCAGTATTTT. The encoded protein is CASSYMSPSTDTQYF.

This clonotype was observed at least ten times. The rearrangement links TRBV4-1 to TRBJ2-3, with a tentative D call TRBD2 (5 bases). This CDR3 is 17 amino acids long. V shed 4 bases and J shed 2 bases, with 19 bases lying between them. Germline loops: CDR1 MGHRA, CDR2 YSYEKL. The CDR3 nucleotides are TGCGCCAGCAGCCTCGCGGACCAGCGGTACTCCACAGATACGCAGTATTTT. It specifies CASSLADQRYSTDTQYF.

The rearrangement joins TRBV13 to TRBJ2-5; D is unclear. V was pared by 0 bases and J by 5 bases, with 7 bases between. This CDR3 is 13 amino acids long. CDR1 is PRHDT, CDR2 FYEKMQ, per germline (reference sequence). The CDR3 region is CASSLGIAETQYF. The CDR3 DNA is TGTGCCAGCAGCTTAGGGATCGCTGAGACCCAGTACTTC.

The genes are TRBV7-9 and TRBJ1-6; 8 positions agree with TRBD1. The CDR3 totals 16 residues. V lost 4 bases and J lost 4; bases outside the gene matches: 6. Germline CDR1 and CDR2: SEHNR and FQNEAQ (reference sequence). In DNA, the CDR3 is TGTGCCAGCAGCTCGTCGGACAGGGTATATAATTCACCCCTCCACTTT. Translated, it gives CASSSSDRVYNSPLHF. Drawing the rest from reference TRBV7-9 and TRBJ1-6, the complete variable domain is DTGVSQNPRHKITKRGQNVTFRCDPISEHNRLYWYRQTLGQGPEFLTYFQNEAQLEKSRLLSDRFSAERPKGSFSTLEIQRTEQGDSAMYLCASSSSDRVYNSPLHFGNGTRLTVT.

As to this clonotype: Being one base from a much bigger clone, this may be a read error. This CDR3 reads CASSRTSGISYEQDF. The CDR3 region has the DNA TGTGCCAGTAGTAGGACTAGCGGGATATCCTACGAGCAGGACTTC. V is TRBV19 and J is TRBJ2-7; TRBD2 matches 12 bases. CDR3 size: 15 residues. CDR1 LNHDA and CDR2 SQIVND come from the germline V gene (reference sequence). Combining the CDR3 with reference TRBV19 and TRBJ2-7 gives the whole variable domain DGGITQSPKYLFRKEGQNVTLSCEQNLNHDAMYWYRQDPGQGLRLIYYSQIVNDFQKGDIAEGYSVSREKKESFPLTVTSAQKNPTAFYLCASSRTSGISYEQDFGPGTRLTVT.

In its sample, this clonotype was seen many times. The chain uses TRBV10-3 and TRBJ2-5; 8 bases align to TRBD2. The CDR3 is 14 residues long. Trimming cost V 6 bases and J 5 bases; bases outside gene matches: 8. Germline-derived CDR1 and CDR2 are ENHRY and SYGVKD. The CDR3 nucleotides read TGTGCCATCAGCTCGGCGGGAGGCGTGGAGACCCAGTACTTC. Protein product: CAISSAGGVETQYF.

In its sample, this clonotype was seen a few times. As DNA, the CDR3 is TGTGCCAGCAGTTATACAGGGTTTCAGCCCCAGCATTTT. Translation: CASSYTGFQPQHF. The genes are TRBV6-5 and TRBJ1-5; the D gene is possibly TRBD1 (6 bases). CDR1 and CDR2 from the germline V gene are MNHEY and SVGAGI. CDR3 size: 13 residues. V was clipped by 3 bases and J by 6 bases, with 9 bases between them.

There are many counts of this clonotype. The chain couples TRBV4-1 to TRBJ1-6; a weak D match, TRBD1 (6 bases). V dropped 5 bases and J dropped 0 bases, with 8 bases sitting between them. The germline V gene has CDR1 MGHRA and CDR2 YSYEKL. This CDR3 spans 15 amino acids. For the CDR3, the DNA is TGCGCCAGCAGCGACAGGAGCTCCTATAATTCACCCCTCCACTTT. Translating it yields CASSDRSSYNSPLHF.